This T cell receptor beta chain emerged from a study of blood T cells in healthy people across ages. The second PCR ran about 6 to 11 cycles with a sample-barcoded 5' primer and J-beta primers. TCRdb reprocessed the 5' RACE reads via MiXCR and lists one record per CDR3 protein. The data show roughly 1.6 million distinct CDR3 sequences, roughly 30% seen once. Sequenced: blood. This TCR was recovered from a woman aged 25 to 39 in good health.

CDR3 sequence: CASSEGILAGLIDEQFF. The CDR3, as DNA: TGTGCCAGCAGCGAAGGGATACTAGCGGGACTTATAGATGAGCAGTTCTTC. V gene TRBV9 combines with J gene TRBJ2-1, with TRBD2 matching 10 bases. Germline CDR1 and CDR2: SGDLS and YYNGEE. The ends lost 3 bases at V and 8 bases at J; junction bases unmatched: 14. The CDR3 covers 17 residues.